This T cell receptor beta chain was identified in a study of blood T cell repertoires in COVID-19. Study-level information: PBMCs, B-cell-depleted T cells, or T cells provided the cDNA or gDNA that made up the material.

The Seattle patients, enrolled during active infection, were followed longitudinally. The germline V and J ends were trimmed by 0 bases and 6 bases, with 11 bases remaining between them. The CDR3 runs to 14 residues. Germline V gene sequence: CDR1 LGHDT, CDR2 YNNKEL (reference sequence). How the authors handled the data: Scientists estimated how many nucleated cells there were by amplifying reference gene primers. TCRdb's copy holds only in-frame clones and misses some; the assay was immunoSEQ multiplex PCR. V, J and clone size are taken as reported in that table, and D and trimming were inferred from the DNA itself. The table includes 160,000 or so clones, more than 75% detected once.

The rearrangement joins TRBV3-1 (or the pseudogene TRBV3-2) to TRBJ1-2, with TRBD1 as a possible D gene (5 bases). The receptor comes from a woman aged 45-60 years with COVID-19, enrolled during active disease. The sequencing input was peripheral blood. For the CDR3, the DNA is TGTGCCAGCAGCCAAGATGGGGACTTGGATGGCTACACCTTC. The encoded protein is CASSQDGDLDGYTF.